Each of the 19 T cell receptor beta chains below was sequenced from the same sample in a study of lymphopenia after photon versus proton radiotherapy (dated by TCRdb to about 2019). Preparation of the library involved the immunoSEQ multiplex PCR assay. TCRdb stores this immuneACCESS table with in-frame sequences only. Part of the clones is absent; in the studies checked, under half of the shortfall reflects unresolved V genes, and no reason is known for the rest. The sample table holds about 160,000 clones, of which less than 90% were seen once. Clones ranked in the top ten supply approximately 4.8% of the sample. This specimen was peripheral blood, taken from a patient treated with photon-based radiotherapy. These receptors originate from a man aged 45-60 years with gastric cancer.

The rearrangement uses TRBV28 and TRBJ2-7, with 8 positions matching TRBD1. CDR1 is MDHEN, CDR2 SYDVKM, per germline. The CDR3 has 16 residues. Unmatched junction bases numbered 18, after V lost 7 bases and J lost 7 bases. The CDR3 sequence is CASTPFADRGWGEQYF. CDR3 DNA sequence: TGTGCCAGCACCCCTTTTGCCGACAGGGGCTGGGGGGAGCAGTACTTC.

V gene TRBV5-4 combines with J gene TRBJ2-2; 8 bases are shared with TRBD2. Germline CDR1 is SGHNT and CDR2 is YYREEE (reference sequence). Trimming at V came to 0 bases and at J to 0 bases, leaving 7 bases not matched to a gene. The CDR3 spans 18 residues. For the CDR3, the DNA is TGTGCCAGCAGCTTGGCCGCTCGGGGGGGGCCGAACACCGGGGAGCTGTTTTTT. This encodes CASSLAARGGPNTGELFF.

On this clone itself: The same CDR3 also results from other DNA sequences found in this sample. CDR3 region: CASSYSGSGANVLTF. The CDR3 region has the DNA TGTGCCAGCAGTTACTCTGGATCTGGGGCCAACGTCCTGACTTTC. The rearrangement uses TRBV6-5 and TRBJ2-6; D gene ambiguous. Germline loops: CDR1 MNHEY, CDR2 SVGAGI. Trimming left V 0 bases short and J 1 base short, with 4 bases between. The CDR3 sequence is 15 residues long.

The chain carries TRBV7-9 and TRBJ1-1; D is unresolved. Trimming removed 1 base from V and 0 bases from J, with 6 bases in between. Germline assignment: CDR1 SEHNR and CDR2 FQNEAQ (reference sequence). The CDR3 spans 14 residues. This CDR3 is CASSLVGLNTEAFF. Written as DNA, the CDR3 is TGTGCCAGCAGCTTAGTGGGTTTGAACACTGAAGCTTTCTTT.

V gene TRBV7-2 combines with J gene TRBJ2-5, with 8 positions matching TRBD2. The CDR3 sequence is 15 residues long. V lost 7 bases, J lost 5 bases, and 12 bases stayed unmatched. The V gene's germline CDR1 is SGHTA and CDR2 FQGNSA. The CDR3 DNA is TGTGCCAGCAAGTCCCTCGGACTAGCCAAGGAGACCCAGTACTTC. This gives the protein CASKSLGLAKETQYF. The full variable domain, with the rest looked up from reference TRBV7-2 and TRBJ2-5, is GAGVSQSPSNKVTEKGKDVELRCDPISGHTALYWYRQSLGQGLEFLIYFQGNSAPDKSGLPSDRFSAERTGGSVSTLTIQRTQQEDSAVYLCASKSLGLAKETQYFGPGTRLLVL.

The rearrangement uses TRBV5-4 and TRBJ2-1; 9 bases agree with TRBD2. Trimming removed 3 bases from V and 5 bases from J; junction bases left unmatched: 6. Germline CDR1 is SGHNT and CDR2 is YYREEE (reference sequence). The CDR3 consists of 15 residues. The CDR3 protein is CASSSGASGNNEQFF. Here the CDR3 DNA reads TGTGCCAGCAGCTCAGGAGCTAGCGGGAACAATGAGCAGTTCTTC.

The count of this clone is one. The V and J genes are TRBV5-1 and TRBJ2-5, with 14 bases lining up with TRBD2. Germline V lookup: CDR1 SGHRS, CDR2 YFSETQ. The CDR3 consists of 16 residues. The V segment lost 3 bases and the J segment 5 bases; nucleotides outside the gene matches: 6. CDR3 region: CASSSGTSGSLETQYF. The CDR3 DNA reads as TGCGCCAGCAGCTCCGGGACTAGCGGGAGTTTGGAGACCCAGTACTTC.

The CDR3 coding sequence is TGTGCCAGCAGCGTAACTAGCACAGATACGCAGTATTTT. It encodes CASSVTSTDTQYF. This sequence joins TRBV9 and TRBJ2-3, with D uncertain. From germline, CDR1 is SGDLS and CDR2 YYNGEE. The length of the CDR3 is 13 residues. V lost 1 base to trimming and J lost 0 bases, with 3 bases between them.

V and J are TRBV14 and TRBJ2-3, with no clear D. V was shortened by 4 bases and J by 14 bases, with 19 bases between the two germline ends. CDR1 is SGHDN, CDR2 FVKESK, per germline. The length of the CDR3 is 13 residues. CDR3 region: CASSPNPAARVYF. In nucleotides, the CDR3 is TGTGCCAGCAGCCCTAATCCCGCAGCCCGGGTGTATTTT.

The chain employs TRBV2 and TRBJ2-7, with a possible D match to TRBD1 (5 bases). Germline CDR1 and CDR2: SNHLY and FYNNEI. V lost 4 bases to trimming and J lost 3 bases, with 7 bases between them. This CDR3 spans 12 amino acids. The CDR3 DNA is TGTGCCAGCAGTGGACAGTACTACGAGCAGTACTTC. Protein: CASSGQYYEQYF.

V gene TRBV6-5 combines with J gene TRBJ2-7, with D unresolved. Germline loops: CDR1 MNHEY, CDR2 SVGAGI. Trimming pared 0 bases from V and 6 bases from J, leaving 15 bases between. This CDR3 contains 15 residues. CDR3 sequence reads: CASSYSYSSSGEQYF. The CDR3 DNA follows: TGTGCCAGCAGTTACTCATATTCGTCATCGGGCGAGCAGTACTTC.

This clone was picked up one time. This chain connects TRBV9 to TRBJ2-7, with D unclear. Trimming removed 4 bases at V and 2 bases at J, with 7 bases between. The length of the CDR3 is 12 residues. Germline-derived CDR1 and CDR2 are SGDLS and YYNGEE. CDR3 sequence reads: CASSHPTYEQYF. CDR3 DNA: TGTGCCAGCAGCCACCCAACCTACGAGCAGTACTTC.

This clone was seen only a few times. The chain employs TRBV29-1 and TRBJ1-2; D not resolved. Germline V gene sequence: CDR1 SQVTM, CDR2 ANQGSEA. This CDR3 comprises 11 residues. Trimming left V 5 bases short and J 4 bases short, with 8 bases between. Written as DNA, the CDR3 is TGCAGCGTTACGGGCGGCTATGGCTACACCTTC. Encoded protein: CSVTGGYGYTF. Filled out from reference TRBV29-1 and TRBJ1-2, the complete variable domain reads SAVISQKPSRDICQRGTSLTIQCQVDSQVTMMFWYRQQPGQSLTLIATANQGSEATYESGFVIDKFPISRPNLTFSTLTVSNMSPEDSSIYLCSVTGGYGYTFGSGTRLTVV.

The chain has TRBV7-2 and TRBJ2-5, with a weak D call TRBD2 (5 bases). This CDR3 comprises 13 residues. V was pared by 2 bases and J by 5 bases, with 9 bases between. Germline-derived CDR1 and CDR2 are SGHTA and FQGNSA. CDR3 residues: CASSLIQRETQYF. As DNA, the CDR3 is TGTGCCAGCAGCTTAATCCAGCGGGAGACCCAGTACTTC.

The sample holds a few counts of this clone. The V gene is TRBV6-1, the J gene TRBJ1-1; the D gene is possibly TRBD1 (5 bases). CDR1 is MNHNS and CDR2 is SASEGT in the germline V gene. The V and J ends lost 8 bases and 0 bases respectively, with 16 bases between them. The CDR3 length is 15 residues. The CDR3 region has the DNA TGTGCCAGCGCCCCCACAGGAACCATGAACACTGAAGCTTTCTTT. Encoded protein: CASAPTGTMNTEAFF.

The gene calls are TRBV7-8 and TRBJ2-3, with 8 bases matching TRBD1. The V gene's germline CDR1 is SGHVS and CDR2 FQNEAQ. The CDR3 has 15 residues. V shed 2 bases and J 5 bases; nucleotides not matched to a gene: 6. The CDR3 DNA reads as TGTGCCAGCAGCTTACAGGGGGCTGTTAGAGATACGCAGTATTTT. Its translation is CASSLQGAVRDTQYF.

The chain carries TRBV6-1 and TRBJ2-7; D perhaps matches TRBD2 (6 bases). Between the trimmed V and J ends, which lost 4 bases and 7 bases, there was a span of 11 bases. Germline V CDR1 and CDR2: MNHNS, SASEGT. The CDR3 spans 12 residues. In nucleotides, the CDR3 is TGTGCCAGCAGTGTGGAGGGGAGGGAGCAGTACTTC. It codes for CASSVEGREQYF.

The J gene is TRBJ2-7, the V gene TRBV28; D possibly corresponds to TRBD2 (5 bases). V lost 4 bases and J lost 1, with 17 bases in between. The CDR3 extends over 16 amino acids. Germline V lookup: CDR1 MDHEN, CDR2 SYDVKM. The CDR3 region has the DNA TGTGCCAGCAGTTCCCACAGAGGGCGCGTGTCCTACGAGCAGTACTTC. It translates to CASSSHRGRVSYEQYF.

V and J are TRBV7-3 and TRBJ2-2, with 8 bases aligning to TRBD2. The J segment lost 6 bases and the V segment lost 1 base, leaving 7 bases of the junction unmatched. This CDR3 is built from 16 residues. Germline CDR1 is SGHTA and CDR2 is FQGTGA. The CDR3 here is CASSLRGLGIAGELFF. The DNA of the CDR3 is TGTGCCAGCAGCTTAAGGGGACTAGGAATCGCCGGGGAGCTGTTTTTT.